Detailed here is one T cell receptor beta chain. Its matching antigen is unknown. The data are from a study of cytomegalovirus exposure and HLA in healthy donors. The study, taken as a whole, reports: In a later analysis, DRB1 alleles had the most associated TCRs; HLA-C alleles the fewest.

Samples came from healthy bone marrow donors. PCR primers comprised 60 Vbeta and 13 Jbeta primers. Profiled with immunoSEQ multiplex PCR; TCRdb holds only in-frame clones, not every one. The sample has some 180,000 clones; around four fifths are singletons. The receptor was derived from a woman in her 30s in good health and CMV-seronegative. The specimen was PBMCs.

The CDR3 nucleotides read TGTGCCAGCAGCCTCGGACTAGCGGGGGTGGAGACCCAGTACTTC. This codes for CASSLGLAGVETQYF. The rearrangement uses TRBV7-2 and TRBJ2-5; 13 nucleotides match TRBD2. Looked up from germline, CDR1 is SGHTA and CDR2 is FQGNSA. V lost 5 bases, J lost 5 bases, and 5 bases stayed unmatched. The CDR3 is 15 amino acids.